The clone carrying this TCR beta chain was counted only a few times. V gave up 1 base and J gave up 7 bases, with 8 bases separating them. Germline V gene lookup returns CDR1 SQVTM and CDR2 ANQGSEA. The length of the CDR3 is 12 residues. TCRdb re-analysed the reads in MiXCR, keeping a single row per CDR3 protein. The sample has under 800,000 distinct CDR3 sequences; roughly 26% are singletons. This record comes from a study of T cell repertoires in cytomegalovirus infection. Study-level background: Public TCR beta signatures indicated both CMV infection and matching HLA type.

Sequenced sample: CD8+ T cells from PBMCs. This TCR was recovered from a human donor in good health (CMV status not recorded). Some clones in this sample may be carry-over from other donors' samples. This chain joins TRBV29-1 and TRBJ2-1; no definite D call. The CDR3 DNA reads as TGCAGCGTTGAAGGGTTCCAGAATGAGCAGTTCTTC. Protein: CSVEGFQNEQFF.